This entry lists 10 T cell receptor beta chains sequenced from one sample in a study of T cell responses to AZD1222 COVID-19 vaccine. TCRdb's copy holds only in-frame clones and misses some; the assay was immunoSEQ multiplex PCR. Among approximately 140,000 clones listed, more than 70% were seen once. The sample was peripheral blood, taken on day 0 of AZD1222 vaccination. The receptors derive from an adult in good health.

This rearrangement joins TRBV18 to TRBJ2-5, with D tentatively TRBD1 (6 bases). The CDR3 runs to 14 residues. V lost 4 bases to trimming and J lost 1 base, with 10 bases between them. Germline V gene sequence: CDR1 KGHSH, CDR2 LQKENI. The CDR3 bases are TGTGCCAGCTCACAGCGAGGGGGCCAAGAGACCCAGTACTTC. Encoded protein: CASSQRGGQETQYF. The full variable domain, its missing parts supplied by reference TRBV18 and TRBJ2-5, is NAGVMQNPRHLVRRRGQEARLRCSPMKGHSHVYWYRQLPEEGLKFMVYLQKENIIDESGMPKERFSAEFPKEGPSILRIQQVVRGDSAAYFCASSQRGGQETQYFGPGTRLLVL.

The chain recombines TRBV12-3 or TRBV12-4 with TRBJ1-5; no definite D call. The CDR3 sequence is 13 residues long. Trimming took 4 bases from V and 3 from J, leaving 7 bases between them. The CDR3 region has the DNA TGTGCCAGCAGTTCCCGAGTCAATCAGCCCCAGCATTTT. Amino acid sequence: CASSSRVNQPQHF.

V usage is TRBV4-2 and J usage is TRBJ2-7, with D unclear. Germline-derived CDR1 and CDR2 are LGHNA and YNFKEQ. The CDR3 loop spans 17 amino acids. The V end was cut by 1 base, the J end by 3 bases, with 19 bases between. The CDR3 bases are TGTGCCAGCAGCCAAGTTGGATCGACAAACGACGGCTACGAGCAGTACTTC. This gives the protein CASSQVGSTNDGYEQYF.

The sample holds one count of this clone. The chain combines TRBV5-1 with TRBJ1-6; possibly TRBD1 for D (5 bases). The V end lost 1 base, the J end lost 9 bases, and 14 bases lay between the germline ends. Germline loops: CDR1 SGHRS, CDR2 YFSETQ. This CDR3 is built from 15 residues. The CDR3 spells CASSLRQGTASPLHF. For the CDR3, the DNA is TGCGCCAGCAGCTTGAGGCAGGGTACAGCTTCACCCCTCCACTTT. The whole variable domain, remainder taken from reference TRBV5-1 and TRBJ1-6, is KAGVTQTPRYLIKTRGQQVTLSCSPISGHRSVSWYQQTPGQGLQFLFEYFSETQRNKGNFPGRFSGRQFSNSRSEMNVSTLELGDSALYLCASSLRQGTASPLHFGNGTRLTVT.

The chain recombines TRBV14 with TRBJ1-5; D is uncertain. Germline V gene sequence: CDR1 SGHDN, CDR2 FVKESK. The V gene lost 0 bases and the J gene lost 3 bases, with 9 bases spanning the gap. This CDR3 is 15 amino acids long. CDR3 bases: TGTGCCAGCAGCCAAGAAATGAACTACAATCAGCCCCAGCATTTT. Translating it yields CASSQEMNYNQPQHF.

J is TRBJ2-3 and V is TRBV2, with TRBD2 matching over 15 bases. The CDR3 consists of 17 residues. Germline lookup yields CDR1 SNHLY and CDR2 FYNNEI. Losses at the gene ends were 6 bases for V and 5 bases for J; bases not matched to a gene: 9. The CDR3 reads CASRAARTSGGVDTQYF. The CDR3 DNA reads as TGTGCCAGCAGAGCTGCCCGGACTAGCGGGGGGGTAGATACGCAGTATTTT.

This sequence joins TRBV4-1 and TRBJ1-6; tentatively, D is TRBD1 (6 bases). This CDR3 has 17 residues. The germline CDR1 and CDR2 sequences are MGHRA and YSYEKL. V shed 3 bases and J shed 8 bases, with 20 bases lying between them. This CDR3 reads CASSQKNRDGWDSPLHF. DNA of the CDR3: TGCGCCAGCAGCCAGAAAAACAGGGACGGATGGGATTCACCCCTCCACTTT.

As to this clone: Other nucleotide sequences from this sample produce the same CDR3. The rearrangement uses TRBV6-5 and TRBJ2-7; 8 nucleotides line up with TRBD2. This CDR3 spans 15 amino acids. V lost 0 bases to trimming and J lost 0 bases; unmatched junction nucleotides: 1. CDR1 and CDR2 (germline): MNHEY, SVGAGI. This chain's CDR3 is CASSYSSGDSYEQYF. The CDR3 coding sequence is TGTGCCAGCAGTTACTCTAGCGGGGACTCCTACGAGCAGTACTTC.

The chain joins TRBV27 to TRBJ1-2; a weak D match, TRBD1 (6 bases). Deletions cut 4 bases from V and 3 bases from J, with 18 bases between. The CDR3 has 16 residues. Germline V gene data show CDR1 as MNHEY and CDR2 as SMNVEV (reference sequence). The CDR3 region has the DNA TGTGCCAGCAGTTCCCCCCGGGTCAGGGGTGACTATGGCTACACCTTC. It yields the protein CASSSPRVRGDYGYTF.

This sequence joins TRBV7-2 and TRBJ2-3, with a weak D call TRBD2 (5 bases). This CDR3 contains 13 residues. The germline CDR1 and CDR2 sequences are SGHTA and FQGNSA. V was trimmed by 7 bases and J by 1 base, leaving 9 bases between them. In DNA, the CDR3 is TGTGCCAGCACCCTCGGGGGCACAGATACGCAGTATTTT. Translation: CASTLGGTDTQYF.